Below, 27 T cell receptor beta chains from the same sample are listed, as sequenced in a study of control samples from healthy donors and cancer patients (dated by TCRdb to about 2020). Receptor libraries were prepared by the immunoSEQ multiplex PCR assay. TCRdb re-hosts the immuneACCESS table, in-frame sequences only. Its copies lack some clones; in the studies checked, an unresolved V gene accounts for under half of them, and the cause for the rest is not known. The sample contains fewer than 65,000 clones, about four fifths of them found a single time. The ten largest clones represent around a tenth of the sample. Sequenced: blood. These receptors all stem from a man aged 65 to 79 in good health.

The rearrangement links TRBV19 to TRBJ2-7; D unclear. Trimming stripped 6 bases from V and 12 bases from J, with 15 bases between. The CDR3 extends over 11 amino acids. Germline-derived CDR1 and CDR2 are LNHDA and SQIVND (reference sequence). The CDR3: CASSLGPERYF. In nucleotides, the CDR3 is TGTGCCAGTAGCTTAGGACCCGAGAGGTACTTC. Together with reference TRBV19 and TRBJ2-7, the CDR3 gives the full variable domain: DGGITQSPKYLFRKEGQNVTLSCEQNLNHDAMYWYRQDPGQGLRLIYYSQIVNDFQKGDIAEGYSVSREKKESFPLTVTSAQKNPTAFYLCASSLGPERYFGPGTRLTVT.

CDR3 residues: CATSDLHRGQETQYF. DNA for the CDR3: TGTGCCACCAGTGATTTACACCGGGGGCAAGAGACCCAGTACTTC. V is TRBV24-1 and J is TRBJ2-5, with D perhaps matching TRBD2 (6 bases). The germline gives CDR1 KGHDR, CDR2 SFDVKD. The CDR3 is 15 residues long. V lost 1 base and J lost 2, with 10 bases in between.

V gene TRBV3-1 (or the pseudogene TRBV3-2) combines with J gene TRBJ1-2, with a weak D call TRBD1 (5 bases). The CDR3 is 15 residues long. The germline V gene has CDR1 LGHDT and CDR2 YNNKEL (reference sequence). Trimming stripped 0 bases from V and 5 bases from J, with 13 bases between. CDR3: CASSQDSGTAYGYTF. As DNA, the CDR3 is TGTGCCAGCAGCCAAGATTCGGGGACTGCATATGGCTACACCTTC.

The genes are TRBV28 and TRBJ1-5, with a tentative D call TRBD1 (5 bases). V was trimmed by 6 bases and J by 7 bases, leaving 10 bases between them. Germline V gene data show CDR1 as MDHEN and CDR2 as SYDVKM. The CDR3 loop spans 12 amino acids. The CDR3 nucleotides read TGTGCCAGCAGCACTCGGGGGCAGCCCCAGCATTTT. The encoded protein is CASSTRGQPQHF.

This clone was counted between two and nine times. The chain recombines TRBV11-2 with TRBJ1-2; 7 bases map to TRBD1. Trimming removed 7 bases from V and 3 bases from J; junction bases left unmatched: 8. CDR3 length: 14 residues. Looked up from germline, CDR1 is SGHAT and CDR2 is FQNNGV. This chain's CDR3 is CASTPDRVYYGYTF. The CDR3 bases are TGTGCCAGCACCCCCGACAGGGTATACTATGGCTACACCTTC.

V usage is TRBV5-5 and J usage is TRBJ1-3, with a possible D match to TRBD1 (6 bases). Between the trimmed V and J ends, which lost 4 bases and 0 bases, there was a span of 17 bases. The CDR3 is made up of 17 amino acids. Germline V gene sequence: CDR1 SGHKS, CDR2 YYEKEE (reference sequence). The CDR3 protein is CASSIGWDTSSGNTIYF. The CDR3 nucleotides read TGTGCCAGCAGCATAGGTTGGGACACCAGCTCTGGAAACACCATATATTTT.

This chain links TRBV5-1 with TRBJ1-1, with D maybe TRBD1 (6 bases). The CDR3 loop spans 14 amino acids. Trimming left V 5 bases short and J 4 bases short, with 15 bases between. Germline V gives CDR1 SGHRS, CDR2 YFSETQ. In DNA form, the CDR3 reads TGCGCCAGCAGTAAGGGGGGAGGGATCACTGAAGCTTTCTTT. It specifies CASSKGGGITEAFF.

DNA of the CDR3: TGTGCCAGCAGCGTTCAGGCGGATTCCTACAATGAGCAGTTCTTC. Its translation is CASSVQADSYNEQFF. The rearrangement joins TRBV9 to TRBJ2-1; no clear D. V lost 2 bases and J 1 base, leaving 10 bases between the germline ends. There are 15 residues in the CDR3. Germline-derived CDR1 and CDR2 are SGDLS and YYNGEE.

This clone was seen just once. The chain uses TRBV14 and TRBJ2-2; 9 bases are a match to TRBD2. CDR3 length equals 16 residues. The V segment lost 4 bases and the J segment 0 bases; nucleotides outside the gene matches: 3. Germline V gives CDR1 SGHDN, CDR2 FVKESK. The CDR3 spells CASSRLAGTNTGELFF. The CDR3 coding sequence is TGTGCCAGCAGCCGCCTAGCGGGGACGAACACCGGGGAGCTGTTTTTT. The full variable domain, with the rest looked up from reference TRBV14 and TRBJ2-2, is EAGVTQFPSHSVIEKGQTVTLRCDPISGHDNLYWYRRVMGKEIKFLLHFVKESKQDESGMPNNRFLAERTGGTYSTLKVQPAELEDSGVYFCASSRLAGTNTGELFFGEGSRLTVL.

The chain combines TRBV2 with TRBJ1-5; TRBD1 might be the D (5 bases). The germline gives CDR1 SNHLY, CDR2 FYNNEI. The V gene lost 4 bases and the J gene lost 5 bases, with 12 bases spanning the gap. This CDR3 is built from 14 residues. CDR3: CASSVDSGDQPQHF. The CDR3 nucleotides read TGTGCCAGCAGTGTTGACAGTGGCGATCAGCCCCAGCATTTT.

The chain links TRBV19 to TRBJ2-6; TRBD2 matches 7 bases. The CDR3 is made up of 15 amino acids. V shed 5 bases, J shed 4 bases, and the junction held 5 bases outside the gene matches. The germline V gene encodes CDR1 LNHDA and CDR2 SQIVND (reference sequence). The CDR3: CASSAREAGANVLTF. The CDR3 coding sequence is TGTGCCAGTAGTGCCCGGGAGGCCGGGGCCAACGTCCTGACTTTC.

This sequence joins TRBV29-1 and TRBJ1-5; TRBD1 is a possible D gene (5 bases). The CDR3 loop spans 13 amino acids. Germline V gives CDR1 SQVTM, CDR2 ANQGSEA. Trimming pared 7 bases from V and 5 bases from J, leaving 15 bases between. The CDR3 spells CSGQSGVDQPQHF. As DNA, the CDR3 is TGCAGCGGCCAGTCGGGGGTCGATCAGCCCCAGCATTTT.

This chain connects TRBV7-8 to TRBJ2-1; TRBD2 matches 7 bases. Unmatched junction bases numbered 5, after V lost 4 bases and J lost 5 bases. The CDR3 totals 14 residues. CDR1 SGHVS and CDR2 FQNEAQ come from the germline V gene. In DNA, the CDR3 is TGTGCCAGCAGCTCGAGGGAGGGAAACAATGAGCAGTTCTTC. It translates to CASSSREGNNEQFF.

The gene calls are TRBV11-2 and TRBJ2-1; 10 nucleotides match TRBD1. V shed 4 bases, J shed 4 bases, and the junction held 10 bases outside the gene matches. The V gene's germline CDR1 is SGHAT and CDR2 FQNNGV. This CDR3 comprises 17 residues. DNA of the CDR3: TGTGCCAGCAGCTCCCGCTTTGGGACAGGGGAATACAATGAGCAGTTCTTC. Its protein is CASSSRFGTGEYNEQFF.

The sample holds one count of this clone. The J gene is TRBJ1-2, the V gene TRBV7-9; weak D call: TRBD1 (5 bases). Germline lookup yields CDR1 SEHNR and CDR2 FQNEAQ (reference sequence). The CDR3 is 15 amino acids. V was shortened by 5 bases and J by 4 bases, with 17 bases between the two germline ends. The CDR3 protein is CASSPSWGSSYGYTF. The CDR3 nucleotides are TGTGCCAGCAGCCCGAGTTGGGGCAGCTCCTATGGCTACACCTTC.

This clone was found once. V usage is TRBV11-2 and J usage is TRBJ2-2, with a tentative D call TRBD1 (5 bases). Germline-derived CDR1 and CDR2 are SGHAT and FQNNGV. V dropped 3 bases and J dropped 7 bases, with 9 bases sitting between them. The CDR3 contains 13 residues. The CDR3 DNA reads TGTGCCAGCAGCTTTCGACAGAACGGGGAGCTGTTTTTT. The encoded protein is CASSFRQNGELFF.

The chain uses TRBV6-2 or TRBV6-3 and TRBJ1-5, with a weak D call TRBD1 (5 bases). The CDR3 runs to 14 residues. CDR1 and CDR2 from the germline V gene are MNHEY and SVGEGT. V lost 2 bases and J lost 4, with 9 bases in between. The CDR3 spells CASSYAGGNQPQHF. In nucleotides, the CDR3 is TGTGCCAGCAGTTACGCGGGGGGGAATCAGCCCCAGCATTTT.

The CDR3, as DNA: TGTGCCAGCTCACCGGGGAGACAGGGGATCAATGAGCAGTTCTTC. This codes for CASSPGRQGINEQFF. The chain uses TRBV18 and TRBJ2-1, with TRBD1 identical over 8 bases. Germline V lookup: CDR1 KGHSH, CDR2 LQKENI. The CDR3 length is 15 residues. Trimming cost V 3 bases and J 6 bases; bases outside gene matches: 7.

The chain recombines TRBV5-4 with TRBJ2-5; weak D call: TRBD1 (6 bases). The V gene's germline CDR1 is SGHNT and CDR2 YYREEE (reference sequence). V gave up 4 bases and J gave up 4 bases, with 14 bases separating them. The length of the CDR3 is 14 residues. CDR3 region: CASSVQGTSETQYF. The CDR3 DNA sequence: TGTGCCAGCAGCGTACAGGGTACCTCAGAGACCCAGTACTTC.

Only one count was recorded for this clone. The chain is built from TRBV11-2 and TRBJ2-1; 8 positions agree with TRBD2. CDR1 is SGHAT and CDR2 is FQNNGV in the germline V gene. After removal of 6 bases from V and 3 bases from J, the junction contained 10 bases not matched to a gene. The CDR3 loop spans 16 amino acids. The CDR3 is CASRRLTSGLYNEQFF. In DNA form, the CDR3 reads TGTGCCAGCAGGCGTCTTACTAGCGGCCTCTACAATGAGCAGTTCTTC. Combining the CDR3 with reference TRBV11-2 and TRBJ2-1 gives the whole variable domain EAGVAQSPRYKIIEKRQSVAFWCNPISGHATLYWYQQILGQGPKLLIQFQNNGVVDDSQLPKDRFSAERLKGVDSTLKIQPAKLEDSAVYLCASRRLTSGLYNEQFFGPGTRLTVL.

V and J are TRBV5-1 and TRBJ1-2, with D unclear. The CDR3 sequence is 14 residues long. Germline V CDR1 and CDR2: SGHRS, YFSETQ. Trimming pared 0 bases from V and 7 bases from J, leaving 13 bases between. CDR3 in amino acids: CASSLEASAAGYTF. In DNA form, the CDR3 reads TGCGCCAGCAGCTTGGAGGCGTCCGCTGCTGGCTACACCTTC.

This clone appeared a few times. This chain connects TRBV12-3 or TRBV12-4 to TRBJ1-3; D unclear. V shed 5 bases and J shed 4 bases, with 9 bases lying between them. CDR3 length: 13 amino acids. CDR3 coding DNA: TGTGCCAGCAGTCTCCAGGCAGGAAACACCATATATTTT. It encodes CASSLQAGNTIYF.

The chain uses TRBV21-1 and TRBJ1-3; whether TRBD1, the table's D call, matches the DNA was not checked. TRBV21-1 is recorded as a pseudogene. The CDR3 contains 20 residues. The CDR3, as DNA: TGTGCCAGCAGCATATGCCCGGGACAGGGGGCGAGTTGTATTCGATACACCATATATTTT. It translates to CASSICPGQGASCIRYTIYF.

The chain has TRBV6-5 and TRBJ1-6; D is ambiguous. Germline values: CDR1 MNHEY, CDR2 SVGAGI. The CDR3 runs 15 residues. Trimming shortened V by 2 bases and J by 7 bases, and 12 bases separated the two germline ends. The CDR3 DNA follows: TGTGCCAGCAGTTACACATCCGTATCAAATTCACCCCTCCACTTT. This sequence encodes CASSYTSVSNSPLHF.

The chain uses TRBV11-1 and TRBJ2-3; D gene ambiguous. Deletions cut 3 bases from V and 2 bases from J, with 12 bases between. CDR1 and CDR2 (germline): SGHAT, FQDESV (reference sequence). The length of the CDR3 is 15 residues. This chain's CDR3 is CASSLYVADTDTQYF. The DNA for the CDR3 is TGTGCCAGCAGCTTGTACGTCGCAGACACAGATACGCAGTATTTT.

The rearrangement uses TRBV9 and TRBJ2-3, with TRBD2 matching 11 bases. Germline V gene lookup returns CDR1 SGDLS and CDR2 YYNGEE. The CDR3 loop spans 16 amino acids. The V segment lost 2 bases and the J segment 2 bases; nucleotides outside the gene matches: 4. CDR3 sequence (DNA): TGTGCCAGCAGCGTCCTAGCGGGAGGTTCCACAGATACGCAGTATTTT. Its protein product is CASSVLAGGSTDTQYF. The complete variable domain, with remaining parts taken from reference TRBV9 and TRBJ2-3, reads DSGVTQTPKHLITATGQRVTLRCSPRSGDLSVYWYQQSLDQGLQFLIQYYNGEERAKGNILERFSAQQFPDLHSELNLSSLELGDSALYFCASSVLAGGSTDTQYFGPGTRLTVL.

The V and J genes are TRBV2 and TRBJ1-2; TRBD1 aligns across 8 bases. This CDR3 region has 21 residues. With 2 bases clipped from V and 4 bases from J, the junction kept 24 bases outside the gene matches. Per germline, CDR1 SNHLY and CDR2 FYNNEI. CDR3 amino acids: CASSERTTSRRRQGAGYGYTF. In DNA, the CDR3 is TGTGCCAGCAGTGAAAGAACGACGTCGCGACGACGGCAGGGGGCGGGCTATGGCTACACCTTC.